Each of the 9 T cell receptor beta chains below was sequenced from the same sample in a study of OX40 agonist ivuxolimab in advanced cancers. Assay: immunoSEQ multiplex PCR; the TCRdb copy retains only in-frame clones and omits some. The sample lists more than 80,000 clones; roughly 89% were seen once. The sample here was CD4+ or CD8+ T cells sorted from blood, taken in a trial of the OX40 agonist ivuxolimab. The receptors stem from an adult with an advanced solid tumor such as melanoma, head and neck, liver or kidney cancer.

This chain uses TRBV10-2 with TRBJ1-1; the D is unclear. CDR3 size: 12 residues. Germline CDR1 and CDR2: WSHSY and SAAADI. With 9 bases removed from V and 4 bases from J, the gap between germline ends came to 12 bases. CDR3 DNA: TGCGCCAGTGGGGAGGGAGGCACTGAAGCTTTCTTT. As protein: CASGEGGTEAFF.

The chain employs TRBV10-2 and TRBJ2-4; D unclear. The V end was cut by 10 bases, the J end by 0 bases, with 13 bases between. The length of the CDR3 is 14 residues. The germline gives CDR1 WSHSY, CDR2 SAAADI. The CDR3 coding sequence is TGCGCCACCGGTGCCGGAATAGCCAAAAACATTCAGTACTTC. It specifies CATGAGIAKNIQYF.

The chain uses TRBV5-6 and TRBJ1-1; tentatively, D is TRBD1 (6 bases). The V end was cut by 3 bases, the J end by 10 bases, with 10 bases between. This CDR3 spans 11 amino acids. Germline V gene sequence: CDR1 SGHDT, CDR2 YYEEEE. The CDR3 region is CASSWQGRAFF. The CDR3 nucleotides are TGTGCCAGCAGCTGGCAGGGGCGAGCTTTCTTT.

The chain has TRBV4-1 and TRBJ2-1, with D possibly being TRBD2 (5 bases). V was cut by 4 bases and J by 0 bases, with 7 bases left in between. Looked up from germline, CDR1 is MGHRA and CDR2 is YSYEKL. The CDR3 extends over 14 amino acids. The CDR3 is CASSPGNSYNEQFF. The CDR3 region has the DNA TGCGCCAGCAGCCCGGGGAACTCCTACAATGAGCAGTTCTTC.

CDR3 DNA: TGTGCCAGTAGTATAAACAGCTATAGCAATCAGCCCCAGCATTTT. Translated, it gives CASSINSYSNQPQHF. The chain has TRBV19 and TRBJ1-5; D unclear. This CDR3 contains 15 residues. The ends were cut back, 2 bases at V and 0 bases at J, with 8 bases in the middle. Germline-derived CDR1 and CDR2 are LNHDA and SQIVND (reference sequence).

The rearrangement uses TRBV7-2 and TRBJ2-3; 9 bases match TRBD2. The J segment lost 7 bases and the V segment lost 3 bases, leaving 2 bases of the junction unmatched. This CDR3 contains 13 residues. Germline V CDR1 and CDR2: SGHTA, FQGNSA. CDR3 sequence: CASSLAGGHTQYF. The DNA of the CDR3 is TGTGCCAGCAGCTTGGCGGGAGGGCATACGCAGTATTTT.

The V gene is TRBV10-3, the J gene TRBJ2-1; D ambiguous. The CDR3 runs to 15 residues. V was shortened by 4 bases and J by 7 bases, with 17 bases between the two germline ends. Germline V gene sequence: CDR1 ENHRY, CDR2 SYGVKD. This chain's CDR3 is CAISGSNAAWNEQFF. The DNA of the CDR3 is TGTGCCATCAGTGGCTCAAACGCGGCCTGGAATGAGCAGTTCTTC.

The chain recombines TRBV7-8 with TRBJ2-1; D ambiguous. The germline V and J ends were trimmed by 4 bases and 8 bases, with 6 bases remaining between them. There are 11 residues in the CDR3. Germline lookup yields CDR1 SGHVS and CDR2 FQNEAQ. CDR3 sequence: CASSWGYEQFF. CDR3 in DNA: TGTGCCAGCAGCTGGGGATATGAGCAGTTCTTC.

Here the CDR3 DNA reads TGTGCCAGCACCCCGGGGGTCGCGGGAGGCCACTACGAGCAGTACTTC. It is translated as CASTPGVAGGHYEQYF. The V gene is TRBV7-6, the J gene TRBJ2-7; the match to TRBD2 covers 8 bases. With 7 bases clipped from V and 3 bases from J, the junction kept 14 bases outside the gene matches. The germline CDR1 and CDR2 sequences are SGHVS and FNYEAQ. CDR3 length equals 16 residues.